The T cell receptor (beta chain) under discussion was sequenced for a study of blood T cell repertoires in COVID-19. The wider study: Samples of COVID-19 (acute and convalescent) were obtained from the United States, Italy and Spain. Nucleic acid was either cDNA or gDNA, and it came from T cells, B-cell-depleted T cells, or PBMCs.

CDR1 is MDHEN, CDR2 SYDVKM, per germline. The CDR3 spans 16 residues. V shed 5 bases, J shed 0 bases, and the junction held 7 bases outside the gene matches. In the original workflow: From reference gene primer amplification, estimates of nucleated cell counts were derived. The protocol was immunoSEQ multiplex PCR, while the TCRdb copy is restricted to in-frame clones and leaves out a portion. V and J calls and clone size are given by that table; D and trimming were obtained from the DNA. The sample contains 90,000 to 120,000 clones, about nine tenths of which appear only once. The sequenced sample consisted of peripheral blood. The gene calls are TRBV28 and TRBJ2-1, with TRBD2 matching 7 bases. This receptor was taken from a man between 45 and 60 years old with acute or convalescent COVID-19. CDR3 nucleotides: TGTGCCAGCAGTCCATTTGGCGGGAGCTCCTACAATGAGCAGTTCTTC. Translating gives CASSPFGGSSYNEQFF. Variable domain in full (rest from reference TRBV28 and TRBJ2-1): DVKVTQSSRYLVKRTGEKVFLECVQDMDHENMFWYRQDPGLGLRLIYFSYDVKMKEKGDIPEGYSVSREKKERFSLILESASTNQTSMYLCASSPFGGSSYNEQFFGPGTRLTVL.